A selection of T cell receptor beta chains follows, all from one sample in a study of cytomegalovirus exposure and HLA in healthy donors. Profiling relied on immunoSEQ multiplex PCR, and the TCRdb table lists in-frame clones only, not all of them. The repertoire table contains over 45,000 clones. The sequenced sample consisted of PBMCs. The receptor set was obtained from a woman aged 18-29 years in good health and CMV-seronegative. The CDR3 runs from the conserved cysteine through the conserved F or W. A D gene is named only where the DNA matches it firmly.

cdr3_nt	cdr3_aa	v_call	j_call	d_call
TGTGCCAGCAGCTCACGGGGGGCACCCAATGAGCAGTTCTTC	CASSSRGAPNEQFF	TRBV5-6	TRBJ2-1	.
TGTGCCAGCAGCTCTCGGGGAGGGAGGACTAGCACAGATACGCAGTATTTT	CASSSRGGRTSTDTQYF	TRBV11-2	TRBJ2-3	TRBD2
TGTGCCAGCAGCTTAGTCCGCGGCTCCTACGAGCAGTACTTC	CASSLVRGSYEQYF	TRBV11-2	TRBJ2-7	.
TGCGCCAGCTGGGGGGGTCAGAACACTGAAGCTTTCTTT	CASWGGQNTEAFF	TRBV5-1	TRBJ1-1	.
TGCAGCGTTGTAGATCCACTAGCGGGAGTCTACAATGAGCAGTTCTTC	CSVVDPLAGVYNEQFF	TRBV29-1	TRBJ2-1	TRBD2
TGTGCCAGCAGCTTTTTCACCCCATCGGGGGGCAATGGCTACACCTTC	CASSFFTPSGGNGYTF	TRBV7-2	TRBJ1-2	.
TGTGCCAGCAGCTTAGGGACAGGGGGAAATCAGCCCCAGCATTTT	CASSLGTGGNQPQHF	TRBV7-9	TRBJ1-5	TRBD1
TGTGCCAGCAGGGAACACGGGACAGGGGGTGTCGAGCAGTACTTC	CASREHGTGGVEQYF	TRBV6-5	TRBJ2-7	TRBD1
TGCGCCAGCAGCTTGAACAGGGAATGGGATGAGCAGTTCTTC	CASSLNREWDEQFF	TRBV5-1	TRBJ2-1	.
TGCAGCGCTAACTACGCTAGCGGGAGTCTTAGTGAGCAGTTCTTC	CSANYASGSLSEQFF	TRBV29-1	TRBJ2-1	TRBD2
TGTGCCGGACACGCCGAGGGGAGGTATGGCTACACCTTC	CAGHAEGRYGYTF	TRBV2	TRBJ1-2	.
TGTGCCAGCAGCCCGACTAGCGGCTCTGGGGCCAACGTCCTGACTTTC	CASSPTSGSGANVLTF	TRBV4-2	TRBJ2-6	TRBD2
TGTGCCAGCAGAGCGACGGCGAACACTGAAGCTTTCTTT	CASRATANTEAFF	TRBV5-4	TRBJ1-1	.
TGTGCCACCAGCAGGGGCGGGGGCCCGGAAAAACTGTTTTTT	CATSRGGGPEKLFF	TRBV15	TRBJ1-4	.
TGCGCCAGCAGCTTGGGGCTGGCGGTAGCCAACGAAGCTTTCTTT	CASSLGLAVANEAFF	TRBV5-1	TRBJ1-1	.
TGCGCCAGCAGGAGAAGCGGGAGAGGGGTCGGTTCCGATGAGCAGTTCTTC	CASRRSGRGVGSDEQFF	TRBV5-1	TRBJ2-1	TRBD2
TGCGCCAGTGGGACAGCTTCGAACACCGGGGAGCTGTTTTTT	CASGTASNTGELFF	TRBV10-1	TRBJ2-2	TRBD1
TGCGCCAGCACCCAACTCCAGGGACAGGGGGCAGGGGAGCAGTACTTC	CASTQLQGQGAGEQYF	TRBV5-1	TRBJ2-7	TRBD1
TGCGCCAGCAGCTTGGGCGGGTCAGGGGCCTGGAGGAACGAGCAGTACTTC	CASSLGGSGAWRNEQYF	TRBV5-1	TRBJ2-7	.
TGTGCCAGCAGCGACAGGGTCGCAGCTGAAGCTTTCTTT	CASSDRVAAEAFF	TRBV13	TRBJ1-1	TRBD1
TGTGCCAGCTCCCCGCCCGGTGGCTACACCTTC	CASSPPGGYTF	TRBV18	TRBJ1-2	.
TGTGCCAGCAGCTCACGGCGGGGTATCTATGGCTACACCTTC	CASSSRRGIYGYTF	TRBV7-8	TRBJ1-2	.
TGTGCCAGCAGCATGACCGGGACAAACTACGAGCAGTACTTC	CASSMTGTNYEQYF	TRBV7-8	TRBJ2-7	.
TGCGCCAGCAGCCAATTTCGACAGGGGGGGACCGGGGAGCTGTTTTTT	CASSQFRQGGTGELFF	TRBV4-1	TRBJ2-2	TRBD1
TGCAGCGGCGCACTAGCGGGGGGCGACGAGCAGTACTTC	CSGALAGGDEQYF	TRBV29-1	TRBJ2-7	TRBD2
TGTGCCAGCAGCTTAGCGGGCGTCAATTCACCCCTCCACTTT	CASSLAGVNSPLHF	TRBV7-2	TRBJ1-6	.
TGCGCCAGCAGCTTGACTAGCGGGGCTGCGGAGCAGTACTTC	CASSLTSGAAEQYF	TRBV5-1	TRBJ2-7	TRBD2
TGTGCCAGCAGTTTGGCAGTTCCCTCTAATGAAAAACTGTTTTTT	CASSLAVPSNEKLFF	TRBV28	TRBJ1-4	.
TGCGCCAGCACTAGGACTCGCGGGGGGAATGAGCAGTTCTTC	CASTRTRGGNEQFF	TRBV10-2	TRBJ2-1	TRBD2
TGTGCCAGTCATGTATCCCTTCTTTTAGCGGGATCCAACACCGGGGAGCTGTTTTTT	CASHVSLLLAGSNTGELFF	TRBV19	TRBJ2-2	TRBD2
TGTGCCAGTACCCGACAGGGGGGGAATGAAAAACTGTTTTTT	CASTRQGGNEKLFF	TRBV19	TRBJ1-4	TRBD1
TGTGCCAGCAGCCCACGGCGGGAGAACAATGAGCAGTTCTTC	CASSPRRENNEQFF	TRBV11-2	TRBJ2-1	TRBD2
TGTGCCAGCAGCTTATCCGGGGCGGGGGGTTTTGAAGCTTTCTTT	CASSLSGAGGFEAFF	TRBV7-3	TRBJ1-1	.
TGTGCCAGCAGACCTAGCGGGACTGAAGCTTTCTTT	CASRPSGTEAFF	TRBV6-5	TRBJ1-1	.
TGTGCCAGCAGCCCGCAGGGTAGTGTTCCGTCACCCCTCCACTTT	CASSPQGSVPSPLHF	TRBV7-3	TRBJ1-6	.
TGCGCCAGCAGCCCGACAGGGCTGAACACTGAAGCTTTCTTT	CASSPTGLNTEAFF	TRBV5-1	TRBJ1-1	TRBD1
TGCGCCAGCAGCTTGGGGGGGGGATTCTACGAGCAGTACTTC	CASSLGGGFYEQYF	TRBV5-1	TRBJ2-7	TRBD2
TGTGCCAGCAGCTTGCGGGCTAGCGGGAGGTCTTCGCAGTATTTT	CASSLRASGRSSQYF	TRBV5-6	TRBJ2-3	TRBD2
TGTGCTAGTGGTTTGGTATGGGGAGGGGGTTATACTGAAGCTTTCTTT	CASGLVWGGGYTEAFF	TRBV12-5	TRBJ1-1	.
TGTGCCAGCACCCTGGTGGGAGGGGTGGTAGACGAGCAGTACTTC	CASTLVGGVVDEQYF	TRBV5-5	TRBJ2-7	TRBD2
TGTGCCAGCACTCCGGGGGGGAGGCCAACTAATGAAAAACTGTTTTTT	CASTPGGRPTNEKLFF	TRBV28	TRBJ1-4	.
TGTGCCAGCAGCCAAGGTACAGCGGGGGTTTACGAGCAGTACTTC	CASSQGTAGVYEQYF	TRBV4-2	TRBJ2-7	TRBD2
TGTGCTAGTGTTTTTCTTGGGGAGGGGGAAGGCGAGCAGTACTTC	CASVFLGEGEGEQYF	TRBV12-5	TRBJ2-7	.
TGTGCCAGCAGCCCTCACCCCGAGTCTCTCACCATATATTTT	CASSPHPESLTIYF	TRBV11-3	TRBJ1-3	.
TGTGCCAGCAGTGGCTCCCGGGACAGGGGATCCTACGAGCAGTACTTC	CASSGSRDRGSYEQYF	TRBV2	TRBJ2-7	TRBD1
TGTGCCAGCAGAAAAACCGGACAGGGAGGGGATGAGCAGTTCTTC	CASRKTGQGGDEQFF	TRBV5-6	TRBJ2-1	.
TGTGCCAGCAGCCCAGGGTCCAATGGCTACACCTTC	CASSPGSNGYTF	TRBV6-6	TRBJ1-2	.
TGCGCCAGCAGTCAATCGGACAGGGAGGGAGCCTACGAGCAGTACTTC	CASSQSDREGAYEQYF	TRBV23-1	TRBJ2-7	.
TGTGCCAGCAGCCTCCGACTAGCGGGGGGCCCTGATTCCTACAATGAGCAGTTCTTC	CASSLRLAGGPDSYNEQFF	TRBV5-4	TRBJ2-1	TRBD2
TGTGCCAGCAGTCCCCTAGGCTACGAGCAGTACTTC	CASSPLGYEQYF	TRBV27	TRBJ2-7	.
TGCGCCAGCAGCTTGAGTGGGCTACGCACCGGGGAGCTGTTTTTT	CASSLSGLRTGELFF	TRBV5-1	TRBJ2-2	.
TGTGCCAGCTCAGCATGGGGACTAGCGGGGGATGAGCAGTACTTC	CASSAWGLAGDEQYF	TRBV18	TRBJ2-7	TRBD2
TGTGCCAGCAGTTACAAGGGCGGGGACACTGAAGCTTTCTTT	CASSYKGGDTEAFF	TRBV6-6	TRBJ1-1	.
TGCGCCAGCGGGCTCGGGACAGGGGTGGCTAATGAAAAACTGTTTTTT	CASGLGTGVANEKLFF	TRBV5-1	TRBJ1-4	TRBD1
TGCGCCAGCAGTGGAGGGGGCAGGCCTGAAGCTTTCTTT	CASSGGGRPEAFF	TRBV10-2	TRBJ1-1	TRBD1